These 25 T cell receptor beta chains were all obtained from the same sample, sequenced in a study of shared clonotypes between healthy human individuals. Produced via immunoSEQ multiplex PCR; TCRdb's table is partial and in-frame only. Here the sample spans about 2.4 million clones, more than 90% being singletons. Sequenced input: naive CD4+ T cells sorted from blood. Subset of the sample: CD45RA+ positively selected. These receptors were obtained from a man aged 18 to 35 in good health.

The chain links TRBV6-4 to TRBJ2-7, with 8 nucleotides matching TRBD1. Trimming cost V 8 bases and J 1 base; bases outside gene matches: 10. CDR1 is MRHNA, CDR2 SNTAGT, per germline. This CDR3 contains 15 residues. CDR3 DNA: TGTGCCAGCCGAGAGTTCAGGGGGCTATCCTACGAGCAGTACTTC. It yields the protein CASREFRGLSYEQYF.

The chain recombines TRBV9 with TRBJ1-4, with D tentatively TRBD1 (5 bases). Per the germline V gene, CDR1 is SGDLS and CDR2 is YYNGEE. This CDR3 comprises 14 residues. V gave up 3 bases and J gave up 8 bases, with 14 bases separating them. CDR3 residues: CASSGGTLGEKLFF. Here the CDR3 DNA reads TGTGCCAGCAGCGGCGGGACCCTGGGAGAAAAACTGTTTTTT.

The chain carries TRBV7-8 and TRBJ2-5, with 7 bases lining up with TRBD1. Germline trimming cut 5 bases from V and 5 bases from J; bases unmatched to any gene: 5. The germline CDR1 and CDR2 sequences are SGHVS and FQNEAQ. The CDR3 is 13 residues long. CDR3 loop: CASSPQGPETQYF. The CDR3 DNA is TGTGCCAGCAGCCCACAGGGGCCGGAGACCCAGTACTTC.

The chain has TRBV27 and TRBJ2-7; TRBD2 matches 7 bases. V lost 3 bases and J lost 2; bases outside the gene matches: 16. This CDR3 has 18 amino acids. From germline, CDR1 is MNHEY and CDR2 SMNVEV (reference sequence). The CDR3 DNA sequence: TGTGCCAGCAGTTTGGCCCCCGGGGTTGCGGGGGTAACCTACGAGCAGTACTTC. Translating gives CASSLAPGVAGVTYEQYF.

The chain joins TRBV6-1 to TRBJ1-2; D might be TRBD1 (5 bases). The CDR3 contains 12 residues. Per germline, CDR1 MNHNS and CDR2 SASEGT. Deletions cut 8 bases from V and 4 bases from J, with 11 bases between. The CDR3 region is CASATVRYGYTF. The CDR3 nucleotides read TGTGCCAGCGCGACAGTGCGCTATGGCTACACCTTC.

V and J are TRBV28 and TRBJ1-5; possibly TRBD1 for D (5 bases). The CDR3 spans 16 residues. Deletions cut 2 bases from V and 1 base from J, with 12 bases between. Per germline, CDR1 MDHEN and CDR2 SYDVKM. The CDR3 region is CASSLQGPPSNQPQHF. CDR3 DNA: TGTGCCAGCAGTTTACAGGGACCTCCAAGCAATCAGCCCCAGCATTTT.

Of note for this clone: The junction and the germline gene differ at one end; a read error may be behind it. The chain is built from TRBV7-8 and TRBJ2-7, with D perhaps matching TRBD1 or TRBD2 (6 bases each). This CDR3 comprises 15 residues. From germline, CDR1 is SGHVS and CDR2 FQNEAQ. CDR3 residues: CASSLGGGLIYAQYF. DNA of the CDR3: TGTGCCAGCAGCTTAGGAGGGGGACTTATATACGCGCAGTACTTC.

This chain links TRBV29-1 with TRBJ2-3; no clear D gene. The CDR3 has 12 residues. Germline V CDR1 and CDR2: SQVTM, ANQGSEA. V lost 5 bases, J lost 4 bases, and 10 bases lay in between. The CDR3 sequence is CSVNGRADTQYF. The CDR3 DNA reads as TGCAGCGTTAATGGTAGAGCAGATACGCAGTATTTT.

This clone was found once. The gene calls are TRBV5-1 and TRBJ2-1, with 7 bases matching TRBD2. CDR1 and CDR2 (germline): SGHRS, YFSETQ. Trimming took 7 bases from V and 4 from J; bases not matched to a gene: 5. The length of the CDR3 is 13 residues. In nucleotides, the CDR3 is TGCGCCAGCGGACTAGGGGAGTACAATGAGCAGTTCTTC. Amino acids: CASGLGEYNEQFF. The whole variable domain, remainder taken from reference TRBV5-1 and TRBJ2-1, is KAGVTQTPRYLIKTRGQQVTLSCSPISGHRSVSWYQQTPGQGLQFLFEYFSETQRNKGNFPGRFSGRQFSNSRSEMNVSTLELGDSALYLCASGLGEYNEQFFGPGTRLTVL.

With respect to this clone: This CDR3 is also generated by other DNA sequences in the sample. This rearrangement joins TRBV18 to TRBJ2-7; 10 bases line up with TRBD1. The CDR3 is 14 amino acids. V lost 6 bases and J lost 4; bases outside the gene matches: 6. Germline CDR1 KGHSH, CDR2 LQKENI. The DNA for the CDR3 is TGTGCCAGCTCCCCCGGACAGGGGGTTTACGAGCAGTACTTC. Amino acids: CASSPGQGVYEQYF.

This clone was seen only once. This chain connects TRBV5-1 to TRBJ1-2, with a weak D call TRBD1 (5 bases). CDR1 SGHRS and CDR2 YFSETQ come from the germline V gene. Trimming cost V 0 bases and J 4 bases, with 13 bases left between them. This CDR3 is built from 15 residues. CDR3 sequence: CASSLAGREAYGYTF. Written as DNA, the CDR3 is TGCGCCAGCAGCTTGGCCGGCAGGGAGGCCTATGGCTACACCTTC.

This clone was counted once. The rearrangement uses TRBV11-2 and TRBJ1-2; possible D gene TRBD1, 5 bases. Germline CDR1 is SGHAT and CDR2 is FQNNGV. With 5 bases removed from V and 2 bases from J, the gap between germline ends came to 15 bases. The CDR3 is 15 amino acids. CDR3 region: CASSLTFGGNYGYTF. The CDR3 DNA sequence: TGTGCCAGCAGCCTAACTTTTGGGGGGAACTATGGCTACACCTTC.

V and J are TRBV5-1 and TRBJ2-7; tentative D call: TRBD1 (6 bases). The germline V gene encodes CDR1 SGHRS and CDR2 YFSETQ. V lost 1 base to trimming and J lost 2 bases, with 13 bases between them. CDR3 length equals 15 residues. The chain's CDR3 is CASSLTQGRTYEQYF. CDR3 DNA sequence: TGCGCCAGCAGCTTGACCCAGGGGCGCACCTACGAGCAGTACTTC.

J is TRBJ1-3 and V is TRBV21-1; TRBD1, the D gene given by the table, was not confirmed from the DNA. TRBV21-1 is flagged as a pseudogene. CDR3 length: 17 residues. The CDR3 coding sequence is TGTGCCAGCAGCAAGTGCTACTTAACAAGGGGGGGAAACACCATATATTTT. Translated: CASSKCYLTRGGNTIYF.

J is TRBJ1-4 and V is TRBV19; D is possibly TRBD1 (5 bases). This CDR3 has 14 amino acids. CDR1 is LNHDA, CDR2 SQIVND, per germline (reference sequence). The V and J ends lost 7 bases and 7 bases respectively, with 16 bases between them. The CDR3 nucleotides are TGTGCCAGTATCCGGGGCCAAAAGAGTGAAAAACTGTTTTTT. Its protein product is CASIRGQKSEKLFF.

The V gene is TRBV29-1, the J gene TRBJ2-3, with TRBD1 identical over 10 bases. Germline V gene sequence: CDR1 SQVTM, CDR2 ANQGSEA. The V gene end was trimmed by 4 bases and the J gene end by 6 bases; junction bases not matched to a gene: 7. The CDR3 length is 14 residues. The CDR3 spells CSVVLDRGFDTQYF. The CDR3 region has the DNA TGCAGCGTTGTGCTGGACAGGGGGTTTGATACGCAGTATTTT.

Regarding this clone: The sample contains more than one DNA sequence encoding this CDR3. The genes are TRBV14 and TRBJ1-5; D not certain. The CDR3 covers 13 residues. Between the trimmed V and J ends, which lost 0 bases and 4 bases, there was a span of 4 bases. Germline CDR1 and CDR2: SGHDN and FVKESK. The CDR3, as DNA: TGTGCCAGCAGCCAAGAGGGTAATCAGCCCCAGCATTTT. Protein sequence: CASSQEGNQPQHF.

The V gene is TRBV10-2, the J gene TRBJ1-2; D remains unclear. The germline CDR1 and CDR2 sequences are WSHSY and SAAADI. Deletions cut 2 bases from V and 4 bases from J, with 8 bases between. CDR3 length equals 13 residues. The CDR3 here is CASSEAALYGYTF. As DNA, the CDR3 is TGCGCCAGCAGTGAGGCAGCCCTCTATGGCTACACCTTC.

The chain employs TRBV28 and TRBJ2-7, with 12 bases matching TRBD2. The CDR3 sequence is 14 residues long. Germline-derived CDR1 and CDR2 are MDHEN and SYDVKM. V lost 5 bases to trimming and J lost 3 bases; unmatched junction nucleotides: 2. The CDR3 spells CASSLAGGVYEQYF. Written as DNA, the CDR3 is TGTGCCAGCAGTCTAGCGGGGGGGGTCTACGAGCAGTACTTC.

Comment on this clone: The sample contains more than one DNA sequence encoding this CDR3. This chain connects TRBV19 to TRBJ1-1, with TRBD1 as a possible D gene (5 bases). From germline, CDR1 is LNHDA and CDR2 SQIVND (reference sequence). The V end lost 2 bases, the J end lost 1 base, and 11 bases lay between the germline ends. CDR3 length: 15 residues. CDR3: CASSILGAKNTEAFF. CDR3 DNA sequence: TGTGCCAGTAGTATACTAGGGGCGAAGAACACTGAAGCTTTCTTT.

This chain uses TRBV25-1 with TRBJ1-4, with D perhaps TRBD1 (6 bases). Germline V gene data show CDR1 as MGHDK and CDR2 as SYGVNS. CDR3 length: 12 amino acids. Trimming took 2 bases from V and 12 from J, leaving 10 bases between them. This CDR3 reads CASSENEGELFF. The CDR3 nucleotides read TGTGCCAGCAGTGAAAATGAGGGGGAACTGTTTTTT.

V gene TRBV5-1 combines with J gene TRBJ2-2; D ambiguous. Trimming pared 2 bases from V and 3 bases from J, leaving 8 bases between. This CDR3 has 14 amino acids. The V gene's germline CDR1 is SGHRS and CDR2 YFSETQ. The CDR3 here is CASSFGLDTGELFF. The CDR3 bases are TGCGCCAGCAGCTTCGGGCTCGACACCGGGGAGCTGTTTTTT.

This clone was seen a single time. The chain has TRBV28 and TRBJ1-6, with 7 positions matching TRBD1. CDR3 length equals 12 residues. Germline V gene data show CDR1 as MDHEN and CDR2 as SYDVKM. V was clipped by 6 bases and J by 15 bases; unmatched bases: 8. This CDR3 is CASREGAGDLHF. For the CDR3, the DNA is TGTGCCAGCAGGGAGGGGGCAGGCGACCTCCACTTT.

This chain joins TRBV18 and TRBJ1-6; 8 bases are shared with TRBD1. Germline CDR1 reads KGHSH; CDR2 reads LQKENI. CDR3 length equals 15 residues. J lost 4 bases, V lost 5 bases, and 4 bases had no gene match. CDR3 residues: CASSDRQGYNSPLHF. The CDR3 DNA follows: TGTGCCAGCTCAGATCGACAGGGGTATAATTCACCCCTCCACTTT.

This clone occurred once. The rearrangement uses TRBV19 and TRBJ2-3; 8 bases are shared with TRBD2. The trim removed 3 bases at V and 6 bases at J, leaving 8 bases unmatched. This CDR3 contains 15 residues. Germline V CDR1 and CDR2: LNHDA, SQIVND (reference sequence). For the CDR3, the DNA is TGTGCCAGTAGTATGTTGGGCGGGGGGCTGGATACGCAGTATTTT. This translates into CASSMLGGGLDTQYF.